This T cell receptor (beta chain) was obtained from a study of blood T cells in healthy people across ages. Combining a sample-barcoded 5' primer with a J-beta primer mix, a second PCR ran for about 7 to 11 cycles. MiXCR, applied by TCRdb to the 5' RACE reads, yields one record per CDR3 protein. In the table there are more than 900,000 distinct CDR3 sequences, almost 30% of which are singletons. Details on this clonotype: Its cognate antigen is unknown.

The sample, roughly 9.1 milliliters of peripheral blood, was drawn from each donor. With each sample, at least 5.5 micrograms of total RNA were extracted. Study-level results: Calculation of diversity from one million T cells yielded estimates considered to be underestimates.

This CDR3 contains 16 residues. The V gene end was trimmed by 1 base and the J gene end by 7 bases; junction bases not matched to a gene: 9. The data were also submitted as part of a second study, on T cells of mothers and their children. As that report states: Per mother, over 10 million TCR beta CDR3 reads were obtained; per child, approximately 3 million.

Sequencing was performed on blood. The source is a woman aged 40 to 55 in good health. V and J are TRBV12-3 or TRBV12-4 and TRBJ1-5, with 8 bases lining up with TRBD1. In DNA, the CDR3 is TGTGCCAGCAGTTTAGGCCCGGACAGGGTAAGCCAGCCCCAGCATTTT. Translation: CASSLGPDRVSQPQHF.